The sequence of this T cell receptor beta chain was determined in a study of T cell repertoires in cytomegalovirus infection. For the study at large: Peptides in the study included HLA-C-restricted and HLA-B-restricted CMV epitopes.

From the reads, TCRdb called clonotypes with MiXCR, one entry per CDR3 protein. The sample lists some 940,000 distinct CDR3 sequences, under 40% seen once, with about an eighth in the top ten. Comments on this clonotype: What it binds is not known.

Study conclusions and caveats: Cumulative public TCR beta family frequency identified CMV carriers with the relevant HLA. HLA-C-restricted CMV-specific TCR beta clonotypes prevailed in the ex vivo response.

This CDR3 is 17 amino acids long. Germline V CDR1 and CDR2: KGHDR, SFDVKD. V was shortened by 4 bases and J by 1 base, with 15 bases between the two germline ends. Material: cultured CD8+ T cells from PBMCs, obtained from culture after CMV antigen stimulation. This TCR came from a human donor in good health (CMV status not recorded). Some clones in this sample may be carry-over from other donors' samples. The rearrangement joins TRBV24-1 to TRBJ2-2; D might be TRBD1 (6 bases). The CDR3 spells CATSERTGIGNTGELFF. The CDR3 DNA reads as TGTGCCACCAGTGAGCGAACAGGGATTGGGAACACCGGGGAGCTGTTTTTT.